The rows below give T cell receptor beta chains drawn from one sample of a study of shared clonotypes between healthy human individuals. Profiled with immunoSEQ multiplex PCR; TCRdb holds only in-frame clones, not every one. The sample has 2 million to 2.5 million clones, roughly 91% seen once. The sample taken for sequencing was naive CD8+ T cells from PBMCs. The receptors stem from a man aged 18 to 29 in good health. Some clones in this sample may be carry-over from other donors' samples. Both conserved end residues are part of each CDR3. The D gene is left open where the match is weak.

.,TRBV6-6,CASSPGQSEQYF
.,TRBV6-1,CASSEATSYFEQFF
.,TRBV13,CASSLGGVHTGELFF
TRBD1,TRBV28,CASSLWDRSRYEQYF
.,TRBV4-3,CASSQSRNTEAFF
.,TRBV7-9,CASSFGKLGDGGRPQHF
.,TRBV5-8,CASNPLGNSYEQYF
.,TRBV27,CASRASPYGYTF
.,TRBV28,CASSLGGSTEAFF
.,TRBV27,CASSHLPGPGELFF
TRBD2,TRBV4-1,CASSQDRGRLAGDGNEQFF
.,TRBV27,CASTGRVNTGELFF
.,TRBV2,CATDPGPGSYEQYF
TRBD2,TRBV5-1,CASSYLGTSGFNEQFF
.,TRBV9,CASSEIGGNTDTQYF
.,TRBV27,CASILAEIGTDTQYF
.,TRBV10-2,CASLPNRQETQYF
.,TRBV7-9,CASSSRPGTGVGNEQFF
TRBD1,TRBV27,CASRGDRGGYTF
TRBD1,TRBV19,CASSPGQGAYEQYF
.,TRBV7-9,CASSSPDDPRETQYF
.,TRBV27,CASSSDGYEQYF
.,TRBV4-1,CASSQGQHTEAFF
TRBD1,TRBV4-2,CASSQGQGDQPQHF
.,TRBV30,CAWDQQQGNTGELFF
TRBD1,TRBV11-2,CASSPWTGAIGNTIYF
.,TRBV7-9,CASRDDDSYGYTF
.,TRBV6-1,CASSEGLGSSYEQYF
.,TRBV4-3,CASSQDLGGNYGYTF
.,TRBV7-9,CASEDRGGNTEAFF
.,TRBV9,CASSGSLSGNTIYF
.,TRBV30,CAWRSLRGEQFF
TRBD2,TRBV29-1,CSAYAGGPYEQYF
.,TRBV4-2,CASSQDKGSGNTIYF
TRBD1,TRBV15,CATSRVTRDRGKGYTF
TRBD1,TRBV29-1,CSVKTGMKNEQFF
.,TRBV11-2,CASSLGGSYNEQFF
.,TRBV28,CASSPTVSNEKLFF
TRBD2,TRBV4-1,CASSQVLLAGVDEQFF
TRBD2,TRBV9,CASSVEASGNHEQYF
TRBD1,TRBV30,CAFSRTGTNEQYF
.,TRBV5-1,CASSLAGIGYEQYF